This T cell receptor beta chain was profiled in a study of shared clonotypes between healthy human individuals. About the study: CD4 naive and memory got three plates each, CD8 naive two, CD8 memory one. Study-wide findings and caveats: Expectations were that clonotype sharing among donors would be affected by sequencing depth. Rarefaction curves obtained for sorted subsets showed sequencing incomplete despite large depth.

The V gene end was trimmed by 0 bases and the J gene end by 4 bases; junction bases not matched to a gene: 4. Germline V gene data show CDR1 as SGHNT and CDR2 as YENEEA. The CDR3 contains 16 residues. Per the original data handling: ImmunoSEQ sequences covered only the junction and lacked quality scores; filtering therefore differed. Clones were read by immunoSEQ multiplex PCR, and TCRdb kept only the in-frame ones, dropping some. Clonal size and the V and J genes are those of that table, whereas D and trimming came from the DNA. The table records over a million clones, roughly 95% of them present only once. Remarks on this clone: Its antigen is still unknown.

This receptor was obtained from a man aged 25-45 years in good health. The sample taken for sequencing was naive CD4+ T cells sorted from blood. Sample subset: CD45RA+ positively selected. The chain has TRBV11-3 and TRBJ2-2, with TRBD2 matching 8 bases. The CDR3 DNA sequence: TGTGCCAGCAGCTTAGATGGAGCGGGAGCCACCGGGGAGCTGTTTTTT. This translates into CASSLDGAGATGELFF.